Each of the 27 T cell receptor beta chains below was sequenced from the same sample in a study of OX40 agonist ivuxolimab in advanced cancers. Repertoires were generated with immunoSEQ multiplex PCR, while TCRdb's copy carries only in-frame clones and drops some. This sample has 90,000 to 150,000 clones, with around 89% found just once. The source material was CD4+ or CD8+ T cells sorted from blood, sampled in a trial of the OX40 agonist ivuxolimab. Source of these receptors: an adult with an advanced solid tumor such as melanoma, head and neck, liver or kidney cancer.

The CDR3 sequence is CASSRWGFTEAFF. In DNA form, the CDR3 reads TGCGCCAGCAGCCGCTGGGGGTTCACTGAAGCTTTCTTT. The rearrangement uses TRBV4-3 and TRBJ1-1; D is perhaps TRBD1 (5 bases). V was cut by 4 bases and J by 4 bases, with 10 bases left in between. The CDR3 is 13 residues long. The germline gives CDR1 LGHNA, CDR2 YSLEER.

This chain uses TRBV21-1 with TRBJ1-4. TRBV21-1 counts as a pseudogene. The CDR3 has 14 amino acids. This CDR3 is CPSLLVGEDEKLFF. The CDR3 DNA follows: TGTCCGAGCCTACTGGTGGGTGAAGATGAAAAACTGTTTTTT.

For this clone: No DNA is shown, since the ends of the CDR3 on it are uncertain; the CDR3 is the one TCRdb lists. Here the CDR3 reads CASSTFFGTGSLARNF. The V gene is TRBV11-2, the J gene TRBJ2-7; the table's D call, TRBD1, was not checked against the DNA. The CDR3 length equals 16 residues, ends included. The V gene's germline CDR1 is SGHAT and CDR2 FQNNGV.

This clone was picked up one time. The rearrangement joins TRBV7-9 to TRBJ2-3; D is unclear. Germline V gives CDR1 SEHNR, CDR2 FQNEAQ (reference sequence). This CDR3 comprises 16 residues. V lost 5 bases and J 0 bases, leaving 15 bases between the germline ends. The CDR3 DNA follows: TGTGCCAGCAGCCGACAAGGAGCCTCTAGCACAGATACGCAGTATTTT. The encoded protein is CASSRQGASSTDTQYF.

V is TRBV14 and J is TRBJ2-7; a possible D gene is TRBD2 (6 bases). V shed 4 bases and J shed 5 bases, with 12 bases lying between them. This CDR3 has 13 residues. Germline lookup yields CDR1 SGHDN and CDR2 FVKESK. CDR3 DNA sequence: TGTGCCAGCAGCCCCCGACTAGGGGACGAGCAGTACTTC. This codes for CASSPRLGDEQYF.

This clone appeared once. V is TRBV28 and J is TRBJ2-7, with TRBD1 matching 10 bases. Trimming cost V 4 bases and J 1 base; bases outside gene matches: 7. The CDR3 consists of 16 residues. The V gene's germline CDR1 is MDHEN and CDR2 SYDVKM. Here the CDR3 DNA reads TGTGCCAGCAGTTCAAACCGGGACAGGGGATCCTACGAGCAGTACTTC. Translation: CASSSNRDRGSYEQYF.

The chain is built from TRBV28 and TRBJ2-7; 7 nucleotides line up with TRBD1. Unmatched junction bases numbered 8, after V lost 8 bases and J lost 4 bases. CDR3 length equals 13 residues. The germline CDR1 and CDR2 sequences are MDHEN and SYDVKM. CDR3 coding DNA: TGTGCCAGCGCCAGGGACAGCCGATACGAGCAGTACTTC. Translation gives CASARDSRYEQYF.

V is TRBV18 and J is TRBJ1-1; D is undetermined. This CDR3 is built from 14 residues. The V end was cut by 6 bases, the J end by 3 bases, with 14 bases between. Germline-derived CDR1 and CDR2 are KGHSH and LQKENI. The CDR3 nucleotides read TGTGCCAGCTCGCCCCCGGGTTGGGACACTGAAGCTTTCTTT. Translation: CASSPPGWDTEAFF.

This chain joins TRBV9 and TRBJ2-5; 11 bases fit TRBD2. CDR1 and CDR2 from the germline V gene are SGDLS and YYNGEE. The CDR3 has 15 amino acids. The junction had 4 bases not matched to a gene; V was cut back by 3 bases and J by 3 bases. In DNA form, the CDR3 reads TGTGCCAGCAGCGGTAGCGGGGGGGCCAAAGAGACCCAGTACTTC. Its translation is CASSGSGGAKETQYF.

This clone was counted a single time. The chain uses TRBV5-1 and TRBJ2-1; 9 nucleotides agree with TRBD1. CDR1 is SGHRS, CDR2 YFSETQ, per germline. CDR3 length: 15 amino acids. Trimming took 3 bases from V and 3 from J; bases not matched to a gene: 4. The CDR3 loop is CASSSDRGDYNEQFF. CDR3 in DNA: TGCGCCAGCAGCTCCGACAGGGGGGACTACAATGAGCAGTTCTTC.

This chain uses TRBV10-1 with TRBJ2-7; the D is unclear. Between the trimmed V and J ends, which lost 0 bases and 3 bases, there was a span of 6 bases. The CDR3 consists of 13 residues. Germline-derived CDR1 and CDR2 are WNHNN and SYGVQD (reference sequence). The CDR3 loop is CASSESWGYEQYF. CDR3 nucleotides: TGCGCCAGCAGTGAGTCGTGGGGCTACGAGCAGTACTTC.

As concerns this clone: Other DNA sequences in the sample encode the same CDR3. This rearrangement joins TRBV6-5 to TRBJ2-3; 7 nucleotides line up with TRBD2. This CDR3 is 15 amino acids long. Trimming removed 0 bases from V and 1 base from J; junction bases left unmatched: 1. Germline lookup yields CDR1 MNHEY and CDR2 SVGAGI. CDR3 nucleotide sequence: TGTGCCAGCAGTTACTCGAGCGGGGGCACAGATACGCAGTATTTT. This encodes CASSYSSGGTDTQYF.

This clone has only one observation. The rearrangement joins TRBV19 to TRBJ1-2; D gene unclear. The CDR3 spans 15 residues. CDR1 LNHDA and CDR2 SQIVND come from the germline V gene (reference sequence). The V and J ends lost 3 bases and 5 bases respectively, with 16 bases between them. The CDR3 region is CASSIRDTEIYGYTF. CDR3 DNA sequence: TGTGCCAGTAGTATCCGGGATACTGAGATATATGGCTACACCTTC.

The V and J genes are TRBV4-3 and TRBJ1-1, with D unclear. CDR3 size: 12 residues. CDR1 and CDR2 from the germline V gene are LGHNA and YSLEER. The germline V and J ends were trimmed by 3 bases and 7 bases, with 9 bases remaining between them. This chain's CDR3 is CASSHRRGEAFF. CDR3 in DNA: TGCGCCAGCAGCCATCGGCGGGGTGAAGCTTTCTTT.

J is TRBJ1-6 and V is TRBV6-5, with a possible D match to TRBD1 (5 bases). V was trimmed by 2 bases and J by 2 bases, leaving 10 bases between them. The CDR3 consists of 16 residues. Germline V gene sequence: CDR1 MNHEY, CDR2 SVGAGI. CDR3 sequence: CASSYGADAYNSPLHF. The CDR3 DNA follows: TGTGCCAGCAGTTACGGGGCGGACGCCTATAATTCACCCCTCCACTTT.

V and J are TRBV6-5 and TRBJ2-7; D is unresolved. V was pared by 4 bases and J by 3 bases, with 19 bases between. There are 16 residues in the CDR3. Germline V gene data show CDR1 as MNHEY and CDR2 as SVGAGI. Here the CDR3 reads CASSSGAAGGDYEQYF. CDR3 DNA: TGTGCCAGCAGTTCTGGTGCGGCAGGTGGGGACTACGAGCAGTACTTC.

The CDR3 protein is CASSLAITDTQYF. The CDR3 region has the DNA TGTGCCAGCAGCTTAGCCATAACAGATACGCAGTATTTT. This sequence joins TRBV7-7 and TRBJ2-3, with D unresolved. The CDR3 spans 13 residues. CDR1 and CDR2 from the germline V gene are SSHAT and FNYEAQ (reference sequence). V lost 0 bases to trimming and J lost 3 bases, with 4 bases between them.

The rearrangement joins TRBV7-2 to TRBJ1-3; perhaps TRBD1 as D (6 bases). Germline CDR1 is SGHTA and CDR2 is FQGNSA. Trimming took off 5 bases at V and 1 base at J, with 15 bases between the two ends. The CDR3 is 16 residues long. In DNA form, the CDR3 reads TGTGCCAGCAGCCCAAGACAGGAAGGATCTGGAAACACCATATATTTT. It codes for CASSPRQEGSGNTIYF.

The chain carries TRBV9 and TRBJ1-5; no firm D call. V dropped 0 bases and J dropped 2 bases, with 9 bases sitting between them. Germline V gives CDR1 SGDLS, CDR2 YYNGEE. The CDR3 loop spans 15 amino acids. The CDR3 here is CASSVGEGGNQPQHF. For the CDR3, the DNA is TGTGCCAGCAGCGTAGGGGAGGGCGGCAATCAGCCCCAGCATTTT.

The J gene is TRBJ2-2, the V gene TRBV7-3, with a weak D call TRBD1 (7 bases). V was pared by 4 bases and J by 7 bases, with 16 bases between. Per germline, CDR1 SGHTA and CDR2 FQGTGA. This CDR3 has 15 amino acids. The CDR3 sequence: CASSSTGPGGGELFF. Written as DNA, the CDR3 is TGTGCCAGCAGCTCGACAGGGCCCGGGGGCGGGGAGCTGTTTTTT.

There are a few counts of this clone. The V gene is TRBV30, the J gene TRBJ1-5; D is perhaps TRBD1 (5 bases). The CDR3 is 16 residues long. Germline V gives CDR1 GTSNPN, CDR2 SVGIG (reference sequence). V lost 0 bases to trimming and J lost 4 bases, with 16 bases between them. Written as DNA, the CDR3 is TGTGCCTGGAGTGTACTCCAGGGACGGGGGAATCAGCCCCAGCATTTT. Residues: CAWSVLQGRGNQPQHF.

The rearrangement joins TRBV5-6 to TRBJ1-3; D gene unclear. V shed 2 bases and J shed 0 bases, with 6 bases lying between them. Germline V lookup: CDR1 SGHDT, CDR2 YYEEEE. This CDR3 spans 14 amino acids. CDR3: CASSLGSSGNTIYF. The CDR3 DNA is TGTGCCAGCAGCTTAGGGTCCTCTGGAAACACCATATATTTT.

The rearrangement links TRBV6-5 to TRBJ2-7; D possibly corresponds to TRBD2 (7 bases). The CDR3 has 15 residues. V dropped 3 bases and J dropped 5 bases, with 17 bases sitting between them. Looked up from germline, CDR1 is MNHEY and CDR2 is SVGAGI. CDR3 DNA: TGTGCCAGCAGTTATAGGTGGGGGGGCGGCGACGAGCAGTACTTC. Translating gives CASSYRWGGGDEQYF.

CDR3: CASSLRREKLFF. CDR3 nucleotides: TGTGCCAGCAGTTTACGCCGGGAAAAACTGTTTTTT. V and J are TRBV28 and TRBJ1-4; D unclear. The V and J ends lost 2 bases and 8 bases respectively, with 6 bases between them. CDR1 and CDR2 from the germline V gene are MDHEN and SYDVKM. This CDR3 contains 12 residues. The variable domain in full, with the rest retrieved from reference TRBV28 and TRBJ1-4, is DVKVTQSSRYLVKRTGEKVFLECVQDMDHENMFWYRQDPGLGLRLIYFSYDVKMKEKGDIPEGYSVSREKKERFSLILESASTNQTSMYLCASSLRREKLFFGSGTQLSVL.

The chain is built from TRBV28 and TRBJ1-4; D possibly corresponds to TRBD1 (5 bases). V lost 6 bases, J lost 4 bases, and 9 bases lay in between. Germline lookup yields CDR1 MDHEN and CDR2 SYDVKM. This CDR3 is built from 13 residues. CDR3 nucleotides: TGTGCCAGCAGGGGTACAGGTAATGAAAAACTGTTTTTT. It translates to CASRGTGNEKLFF.

This sequence joins TRBV11-2 and TRBJ1-1; D is undetermined. V lost 0 bases and J 4 bases, leaving 21 bases between the germline ends. The CDR3 has 18 residues. From germline, CDR1 is SGHAT and CDR2 FQNNGV. CDR3 protein: CASSLEGISWGWSTEAFF. The DNA for the CDR3 is TGTGCCAGCAGCTTAGAGGGGATTAGTTGGGGTTGGAGCACTGAAGCTTTCTTT.

The chain couples TRBV2 to TRBJ1-6; 8 bases are a match to TRBD1. V lost 4 bases, J lost 4 bases, and 3 bases stayed unmatched. Germline V gene lookup returns CDR1 SNHLY and CDR2 FYNNEI. The CDR3 is 15 residues long. CDR3 sequence: CASSAGTGYNSPLHF. CDR3 coding DNA: TGTGCCAGCAGTGCCGGGACAGGTTATAATTCACCCCTCCACTTT.